These 13 T cell receptor beta chains came from one sample sequenced in a study of Ad26.COV2.S vaccination and SARS-CoV-2 variants. Treatment: around 19 received Ad26.COV2.S at low or high dose, single or two shots; about 5 received placebo; per-sample allocation not given. Sample collection was performed on day 63 after the first vaccine or placebo injection. TCRdb keeps only in-frame clones here, not all; method: immunoSEQ multiplex PCR. The table has roughly 450,000 clones, more than 80% seen once. Sequenced material: peripheral blood, taken in a trial of Ad26.COV2.S vaccine versus placebo. Source of these receptors: a person aged 18 to 59 who received the Ad26.COV2.S COVID-19 vaccine or a placebo.

This clone was picked up one time. The chain links TRBV6-5 to TRBJ2-7; D gene ambiguous. The CDR3 covers 12 residues. Germline CDR1 is MNHEY and CDR2 is SVGAGI. V dropped 6 bases and J dropped 6 bases, with 12 bases sitting between them. CDR3 DNA: TGTGCCAGCAGCCGAAACCAAGGCGAGCAGTACTTC. Translated: CASSRNQGEQYF.

The J gene is TRBJ2-1, the V gene TRBV4-3, with TRBD1 matching 7 bases. The CDR3 spans 19 residues. The germline CDR1 and CDR2 sequences are LGHNA and YSLEER. The trim removed 1 base at V and 0 bases at J, leaving 12 bases unmatched. CDR3 in amino acids: CASSQGIVTGKDSYNEQFF. CDR3 bases: TGCGCCAGCAGCCAAGGAATAGTGACAGGGAAAGACTCCTACAATGAGCAGTTCTTC.

V is TRBV27 and J is TRBJ1-5, with D tentatively TRBD1 (5 bases). This CDR3 is built from 18 residues. V dropped 0 bases and J dropped 3 bases, with 18 bases sitting between them. The germline gives CDR1 MNHEY, CDR2 SMNVEV (reference sequence). CDR3 in amino acids: CASSLSGREWGSNQPQHF. CDR3 in DNA: TGTGCCAGCAGTTTATCGGGCAGAGAATGGGGGTCCAATCAGCCCCAGCATTTT.

This chain joins TRBV19 and TRBJ1-5; possible D gene TRBD1, 6 bases. The CDR3 is 13 amino acids. V was cut by 4 bases and J by 6 bases, with 10 bases left in between. Per germline, CDR1 LNHDA and CDR2 SQIVND (reference sequence). Here the CDR3 reads CASSNRDLQPQHF. The CDR3 nucleotides are TGTGCCAGTAGTAACAGGGATCTTCAGCCCCAGCATTTT.

This chain uses TRBV29-1 with TRBJ2-7; no clear D. CDR3 length: 11 amino acids. V was shortened by 1 base and J by 6 bases, with 7 bases between the two germline ends. Germline lookup yields CDR1 SQVTM and CDR2 ANQGSEA. CDR3 nucleotides: TGCAGCGTTGAAGGGAGTGGCGAGCAGTACTTC. Its protein is CSVEGSGEQYF.

The rearrangement joins TRBV5-1 to TRBJ2-1; weak D call: TRBD2 (6 bases). This CDR3 is built from 13 residues. Germline assignment: CDR1 SGHRS and CDR2 YFSETQ. V was trimmed by 2 bases and J by 6 bases, leaving 9 bases between them. CDR3 sequence: CASSFTGVNEQFF. The CDR3 region has the DNA TGCGCCAGCAGCTTTACGGGAGTCAATGAGCAGTTCTTC. The full variable domain, in which reference TRBV5-1 and TRBJ2-1 provide the parts outside the CDR3, is KAGVTQTPRYLIKTRGQQVTLSCSPISGHRSVSWYQQTPGQGLQFLFEYFSETQRNKGNFPGRFSGRQFSNSRSEMNVSTLELGDSALYLCASSFTGVNEQFFGPGTRLTVL.

The chain couples TRBV6-2 or TRBV6-3 to TRBJ1-5; no clear D gene. V lost 5 bases and J lost 6, with 8 bases in between. The CDR3 runs to 12 residues. Germline CDR1 and CDR2: MNHEY and SVGEGT. CDR3 residues: CASSLQGQPQHF. In DNA form, the CDR3 reads TGTGCCAGCAGTCTCCAAGGTCAGCCCCAGCATTTT.

In its sample, this clone was seen once. The chain links TRBV29-1 to TRBJ2-3, with D unresolved. V was shortened by 6 bases and J by 7 bases, with 14 bases between the two germline ends. The CDR3 extends over 12 amino acids. Germline V CDR1 and CDR2: SQVTM, ANQGSEA. CDR3 coding DNA: TGCAGCGTGGCCTCGGATGCGCATACGCAGTATTTT. It codes for CSVASDAHTQYF.

This clone appeared once. This chain joins TRBV27 and TRBJ2-7; D gene unclear. Germline V gene lookup returns CDR1 MNHEY and CDR2 SMNVEV (reference sequence). V lost 3 bases, J lost 2 bases, and 8 bases lay in between. CDR3 size: 13 residues. In DNA form, the CDR3 reads TGTGCCAGCAGTTTGAAACTCGCCTACGAGCAGTACTTC. This codes for CASSLKLAYEQYF.

This sequence joins TRBV2 and TRBJ2-7; D gene unclear. Looked up from germline, CDR1 is SNHLY and CDR2 is FYNNEI. The ends were cut back, 0 bases at V and 2 bases at J, with 11 bases in the middle. The CDR3 contains 15 residues. CDR3 residues: CASSEALGGAYEQYF. CDR3 nucleotide sequence: TGTGCCAGCAGTGAAGCACTCGGCGGAGCCTACGAGCAGTACTTC.

This chain uses TRBV30 with TRBJ2-1; D gene ambiguous. CDR3 length equals 14 residues. Between the trimmed V and J ends, which lost 4 bases and 4 bases, there was a span of 14 bases. Germline CDR1 and CDR2: GTSNPN and SVGIG (reference sequence). The CDR3 coding sequence is TGTGCCTGGACGATCACAGCGCCATACAATGAGCAGTTCTTC. This sequence encodes CAWTITAPYNEQFF. Combining the CDR3 with reference TRBV30 and TRBJ2-1 gives the whole variable domain SQTIHQWPATLVQPVGSPLSLECTVEGTSNPNLYWYRQAAGRGLQLLFYSVGIGQISSEVPQNLSASRPQDRQFILSSKKLLLSDSGFYLCAWTITAPYNEQFFGPGTRLTVL.

This clone was seen a single time. The chain is built from TRBV19 and TRBJ1-1, with D tentatively TRBD1 (6 bases). The V and J ends lost 6 bases and 2 bases respectively, with 13 bases between them. The V gene's germline CDR1 is LNHDA and CDR2 SQIVND (reference sequence). The CDR3 contains 14 residues. CDR3 protein: CASRIAGGNTEAFF. The CDR3, as DNA: TGTGCCAGTAGAATTGCCGGGGGCAACACTGAAGCTTTCTTT.

The chain links TRBV9 to TRBJ1-3, with TRBD1 matching 7 bases. Germline V gives CDR1 SGDLS, CDR2 YYNGEE. CDR3 length: 15 residues. The V and J ends lost 3 bases and 0 bases, in that order; junction bases with no gene match: 3. This chain's CDR3 is CASSGGTASGNTIYF. The CDR3 DNA reads TGTGCCAGCAGCGGCGGGACAGCCTCTGGAAACACCATATATTTT.